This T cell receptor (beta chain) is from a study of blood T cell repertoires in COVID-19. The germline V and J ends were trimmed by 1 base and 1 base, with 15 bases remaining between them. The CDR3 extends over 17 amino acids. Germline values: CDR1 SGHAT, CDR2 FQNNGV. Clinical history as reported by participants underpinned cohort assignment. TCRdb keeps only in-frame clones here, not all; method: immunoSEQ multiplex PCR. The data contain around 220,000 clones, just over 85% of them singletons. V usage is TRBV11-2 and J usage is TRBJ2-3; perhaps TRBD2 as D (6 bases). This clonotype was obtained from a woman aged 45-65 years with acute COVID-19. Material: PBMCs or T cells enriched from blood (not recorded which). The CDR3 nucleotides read TGTGCCAGCAGCTTAGTCCTTAGCGGCCGGGGCACAGATACGCAGTATTTT. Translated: CASSLVLSGRGTDTQYF.